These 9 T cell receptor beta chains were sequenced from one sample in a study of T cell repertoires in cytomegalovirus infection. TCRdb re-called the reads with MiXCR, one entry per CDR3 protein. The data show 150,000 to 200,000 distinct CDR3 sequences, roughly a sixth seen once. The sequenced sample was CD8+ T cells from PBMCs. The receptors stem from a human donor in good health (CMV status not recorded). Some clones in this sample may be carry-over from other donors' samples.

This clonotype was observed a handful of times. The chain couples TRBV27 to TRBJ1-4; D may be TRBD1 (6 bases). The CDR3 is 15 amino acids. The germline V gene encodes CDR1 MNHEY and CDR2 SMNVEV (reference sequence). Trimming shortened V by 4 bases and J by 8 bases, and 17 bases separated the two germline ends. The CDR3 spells CASSSRGGRGEKLFF. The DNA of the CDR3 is TGTGCCAGCAGTTCCCGGGGGGGGCGCGGGGAAAAACTGTTTTTT.

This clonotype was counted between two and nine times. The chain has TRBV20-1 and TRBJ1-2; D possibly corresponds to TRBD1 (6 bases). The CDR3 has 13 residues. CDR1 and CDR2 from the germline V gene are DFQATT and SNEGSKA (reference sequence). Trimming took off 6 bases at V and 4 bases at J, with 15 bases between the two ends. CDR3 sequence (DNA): TGCAGTGCGGCACCGGGGGCGTTCTATGGCTACACCTTC. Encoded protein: CSAAPGAFYGYTF.

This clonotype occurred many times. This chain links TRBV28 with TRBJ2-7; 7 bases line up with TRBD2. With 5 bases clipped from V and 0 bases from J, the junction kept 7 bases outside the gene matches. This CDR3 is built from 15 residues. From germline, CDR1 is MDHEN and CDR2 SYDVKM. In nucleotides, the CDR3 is TGTGCCAGCAGTCTACTAGCGAACCCCTCCTACGAGCAGTACTTC. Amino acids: CASSLLANPSYEQYF.

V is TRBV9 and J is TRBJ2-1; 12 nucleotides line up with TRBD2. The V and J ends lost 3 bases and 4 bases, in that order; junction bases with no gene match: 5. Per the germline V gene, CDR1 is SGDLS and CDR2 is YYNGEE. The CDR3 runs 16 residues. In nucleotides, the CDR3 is TGTGCCAGCAGCGGCCGACTAGCGGGGGATTACAATGAGCAGTTCTTC. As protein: CASSGRLAGDYNEQFF.

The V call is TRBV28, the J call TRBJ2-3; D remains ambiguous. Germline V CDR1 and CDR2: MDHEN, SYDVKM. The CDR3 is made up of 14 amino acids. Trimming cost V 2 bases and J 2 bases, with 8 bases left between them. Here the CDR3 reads CASSLVASTDTQYF. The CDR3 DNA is TGTGCCAGCAGTTTAGTCGCATCCACAGATACGCAGTATTTT.

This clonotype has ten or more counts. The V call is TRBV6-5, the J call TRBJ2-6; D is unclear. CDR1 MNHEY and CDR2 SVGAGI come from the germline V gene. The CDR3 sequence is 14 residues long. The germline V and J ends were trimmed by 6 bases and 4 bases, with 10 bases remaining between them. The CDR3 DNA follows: TGTGCCAGCAGCTATCTGGGGGGGGCCAACGTCCTGACTTTC. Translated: CASSYLGGANVLTF.

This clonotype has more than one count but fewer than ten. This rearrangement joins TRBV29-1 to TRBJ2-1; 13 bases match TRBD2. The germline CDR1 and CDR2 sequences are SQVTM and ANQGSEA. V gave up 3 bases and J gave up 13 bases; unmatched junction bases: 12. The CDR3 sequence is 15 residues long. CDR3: CSVDSPGLAGSAQFF. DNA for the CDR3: TGCAGCGTTGATTCTCCGGGACTAGCGGGATCTGCCCAGTTCTTC.

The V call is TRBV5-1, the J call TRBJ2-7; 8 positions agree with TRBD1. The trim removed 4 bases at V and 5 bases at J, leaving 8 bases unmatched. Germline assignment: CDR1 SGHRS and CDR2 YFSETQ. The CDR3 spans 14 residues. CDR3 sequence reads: CASSDTGTGDEQYF. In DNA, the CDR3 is TGCGCCAGCAGCGACACCGGGACAGGAGACGAGCAGTACTTC.

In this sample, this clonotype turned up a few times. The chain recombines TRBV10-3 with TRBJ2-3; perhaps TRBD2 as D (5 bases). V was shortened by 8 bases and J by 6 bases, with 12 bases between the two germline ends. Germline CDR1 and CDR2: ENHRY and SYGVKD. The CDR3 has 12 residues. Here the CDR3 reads CAIGDSVDTQYF. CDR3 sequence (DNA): TGTGCCATCGGGGATAGCGTGGATACGCAGTATTTT.